The sequence of this T cell receptor (beta chain) was determined in a study of T cells in Graves' hyperthyroidism and ophthalmopathy. Study summary: Peripheral blood collection took place at initial diagnosis, before any treatment. Broader study findings: Model-based prediction identified ophthalmopathy a median 6.5 months prior to its onset.

Trimming left V 5 bases short and J 0 bases short, with 11 bases between. Germline values: CDR1 LGHDT, CDR2 YNNKEL (reference sequence). This CDR3 comprises 16 residues. This clonotype was seen only a few times. Its antigen is not known. The study included ophthalmopathy patients with Clinical Activity Score at least 3, NOSPECS grade at least 4 and duration under 3 months. Exclusion of patients followed from uncontrolled infection, other autoimmune disease, pregnancy or lactation. Amplification yielded TCR beta CDR3 regions, with RNA transcripts as the source. The HTBI set primed first-round TCR CDR3 RT-PCR. In TCRdb, the multiplex PCR reads were re-called with MiXCR into one record per CDR3 protein. The sample shows around 600,000 distinct CDR3 sequences, roughly 15% of them seen only once.

The chain is built from TRBV3-1 and TRBJ2-6; D may be TRBD2 (6 bases). The sample was blood. The origin of this receptor is a woman aged 40 to 55 with Graves' ophthalmopathy. CDR3 in DNA: TGTGCCAGCAGCGCGGGACGCCGCTCTGGGGCCAACGTCCTGACTTTC. Translation: CASSAGRRSGANVLTF.